The clone carrying this T cell receptor beta chain was detected a few times. The sample belongs to a study of blood T cells in healthy people across ages. On the study more broadly: About one barcoded TCR beta cDNA was captured per two T cells.

It was with a sample-barcoded 5' primer and a J-beta primer mix that a second PCR of roughly 6 to 12 cycles was run. Sequencing recovered at least 2.5 million CDR3-containing paired-end reads from each sample. MiXCR, run by TCRdb on the 5' RACE reads, gives a single entry per CDR3 protein. The table records approximately 1.5 million distinct CDR3 sequences, roughly 32% of them present only once. This CDR3 is 16 amino acids long. V was cut by 2 bases and J by 2 bases, with 13 bases left in between. Germline CDR1 reads SGHDN; CDR2 reads FVKESK. This TCR was sampled from a woman aged 25 to 45 in good health. The source material was blood. The chain couples TRBV14 to TRBJ2-1; D might be TRBD2 (6 bases). Here the CDR3 DNA reads TGTGCCAGCAGCCAAAACCCCGCTAGCGCCTACAATGAGCAGTTCTTC. Translation: CASSQNPASAYNEQFF. Together with reference TRBV14 and TRBJ2-1, the CDR3 gives the full variable domain: EAGVTQFPSHSVIEKGQTVTLRCDPISGHDNLYWYRRVMGKEIKFLLHFVKESKQDESGMPNNRFLAERTGGTYSTLKVQPAELEDSGVYFCASSQNPASAYNEQFFGPGTRLTVL.